This T cell receptor beta chain was found in a study of low-dose radiotherapy and immunotherapy resistance in tumors. Study context: Intravenous cyclophosphamide 200 mg/m2 was given every two weeks, one day before radiation and immunotherapy.

This clonotype was detected a few times. The germline CDR1 and CDR2 sequences are SGHRS and YFSETQ. V was clipped by 2 bases and J by 2 bases, with 17 bases between them. This CDR3 spans 16 amino acids. The study gave donors nivolumab, ipilimumab, aspirin, low-dose cyclophosphamide and low-dose radiotherapy. Advanced solid tumors without tumor-infiltrating lymphocytes were required for inclusion. With TRAV- and TRBV-specific primers, first-strand cDNA was made, covering the alpha and beta chains. The authors amplified TCRs for around 20 PCR cycles with a constant-region primer and a V-primer adapter. TCRdb reprocessed the reads with MiXCR, giving one entry per CDR3 protein. The sample has about 9,000 distinct CDR3 sequences, 69% seen once.

The rearrangement links TRBV5-1 to TRBJ2-7, with a weak D call TRBD1 (6 bases). The sequence was collected from a human donor with advanced metastatic prostate, ovarian, gallbladder or colorectal cancer (not recorded which). This table probably holds off-target reads from a library built for another chain. CDR3 DNA sequence: TGCGCCAGCAGCTTTGGGTGGCCGGACAGCACCTACGAGCAGTACTTC. Translating gives CASSFGWPDSTYEQYF.